The clone carrying this T cell receptor beta chain appeared many times. Its specificity is not known. This CDR3 has 14 amino acids. The germline CDR1 and CDR2 sequences are LNHDA and SQIVND (reference sequence). V lost 4 bases and J lost 2; bases outside the gene matches: 3. Together with a sample-barcoded 5' primer, a J-beta primer mix was included in a second PCR lasting about 7 to 11 cycles. TCRdb reprocessed the 5' RACE reads via MiXCR and lists one record per CDR3 protein. In the table there are fewer than 800,000 distinct CDR3 sequences, around 32% of which are singletons. The sample is drawn from a study of blood T cells in healthy people across ages. Broader study findings: Measured against age, TCR beta diversity per million T cells decreased in a roughly linear manner.

The sequencing input was blood. This sequence originates from a woman older than 75 in good health. The chain combines TRBV19 with TRBJ2-7; 9 bases map to TRBD1. DNA for the CDR3: TGTGCCAGTAGTAAAGGGACAGGGACCTACGAGCAGTACTTC. This gives the protein CASSKGTGTYEQYF.